This is a list of T cell receptor beta chains from one sample in a study of cytomegalovirus exposure and HLA in healthy donors. Some clones are missing from TCRdb's copy, which holds only in-frame ones; the method was immunoSEQ multiplex PCR. The repertoire holds roughly 140,000 clones, 55% to 80% seen once, with about 15% in the top ten. Sequencing was carried out using PBMCs. These receptors all stem from a human donor in good health. CDR3s leave out the opening cysteine and the closing phenylalanine or tryptophan.

V gene | CDR3 protein
TRBV18 | ASSQGEYNEQF
TRBV11-2 | ASSPRLAGSPQETQY
TRBV5-1 | ASSLGLAGNTGELF
TRBV7-2 | ASSLGLNTGELF
TRBV28 | ASSSPPTGNEKLF
TRBV7-9 | ASSLVGEGQPQH
TRBV19 | ASTVSAGTGMGGYT
TRBV27 | ASGSDSYNSPLH
TRBV5-1 | ASSIGTGGGYGYT
TRBV2 | ASSTRGGQRFSTDTQY
TRBV18 | ASSLMKPGLGNSYEQY
TRBV9 | ASSVGLVTGELF
TRBV7-2 | ASQGGYERF
TRBV5-1 | ASSLESGTYNEQF
TRBV5-4 | ASSIAGSSTDTQY
TRBV5-1 | ASSLFWTSGEQY
TRBV27 | ASSLSPWDRGQNGYT
TRBV4-1 | ASSQRLAGGLNEQF
TRBV20-1 | SARHYEQF
TRBV7-9 | ASSQTGVFPGELF
TRBV4-1 | ASSQRMGNTEAF
TRBV6-5 | ASSYESRGKETQY
TRBV19 | ASSIGENQPQH
TRBV11-2 | ASSPIQGSAYNEQF
TRBV9 | ASSVGEGTPTYEQY
TRBV30 | AWDRGTGSDTQY
TRBV6-5 | ASTEGHGELF
TRBV7-2 | ASRLDVNSPLH
TRBV5-1 | ASSLAWTGGGNTEAF
TRBV21-1 | ASSKIAGSSYEQY
TRBV5-1 | ASSLARGAGTDTQY
TRBV4-1 | ASSQSHRGEQY
TRBV10-1 | ASSEGAGEQY
TRBV19 | ASRPFGSSDTQY
TRBV4-2 | ASSRERSSYEQY
TRBV11-2 | ASTAERVTDTQY
TRBV28 | ASRKSGGHGYT
TRBV6-6 | ASSSPPGWVYNEQF
TRBV11-2 | ASSLEASPDEQY
TRBV6-6 | ASRTRGRSEAF
TRBV4-2 | ASSQADLSDTQY
TRBV7-8 | ASSSNGGTGFYEQY
TRBV5-1 | ASTGQPNTYNEQF
TRBV28 | ASSFVSYEQY
TRBV6-5 | ASNRIGEQF
TRBV18 | ASSPSETQY
TRBV11-2 | ASSFPGTATYEQY
TRBV15 | ATSRDLAKLRDRALDEQF
TRBV14 | ASSQGGGYGYT
TRBV19 | ASSLSVWQSYEQY
TRBV28 | ASSESSGGLSYEQY
TRBV6-1 | ASSELGQGVP